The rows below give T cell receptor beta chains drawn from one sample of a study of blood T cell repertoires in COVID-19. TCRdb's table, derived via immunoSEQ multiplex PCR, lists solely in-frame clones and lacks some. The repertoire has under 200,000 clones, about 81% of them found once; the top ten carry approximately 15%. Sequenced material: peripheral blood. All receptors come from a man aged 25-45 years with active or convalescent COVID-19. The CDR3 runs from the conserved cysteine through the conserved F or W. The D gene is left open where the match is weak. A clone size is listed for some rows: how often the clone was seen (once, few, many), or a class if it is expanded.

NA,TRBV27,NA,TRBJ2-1,TGTGCCAGCAGTCCCTCGGACAGCTCCTACAATGAGCAGTTCTTC,CASSPSDSSYNEQFF
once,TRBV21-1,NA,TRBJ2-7,TGTGCCAGCAGCCCAAAAACAACCGGGCTAGCGGTCGGGTACGAGCAGTACTTC,CASSPKTTGLAVGYEQYF
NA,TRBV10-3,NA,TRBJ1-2,TGTGCCATCAGTGAGTCTCAAACAGGGAGTAACTATGGCTACACCTTC,CAISESQTGSNYGYTF
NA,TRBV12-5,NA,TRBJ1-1,TGTGCTAGTTCAAGAGGGCAGTTGAACACTGAAGCTTTCTTT,CASSRGQLNTEAFF
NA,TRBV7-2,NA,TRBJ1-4,TGTGCCAGCAGGTCAGGGGAGCCTAATGAAAAACTGTTTTTT,CASRSGEPNEKLFF
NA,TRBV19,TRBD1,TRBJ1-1,TGTGCCAGTAGTACGAGACAGGGGGCCGGAACTGAAGCTTTCTTT,CASSTRQGAGTEAFF
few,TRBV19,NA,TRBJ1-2,TGTGCCAGTAGTTGGAGGGATTCCGAGGACTATGGCTACACCTTC,CASSWRDSEDYGYTF
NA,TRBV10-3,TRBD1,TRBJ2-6,TGTGCCATCCTGAGACAGGGGTCTGGGGCCAACGTCCTGACTTTC,CAILRQGSGANVLTF
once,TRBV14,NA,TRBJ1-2,TGTGCCAGCAGCCAAGTCTTTGGGGGGAATGGCTACACCTTC,CASSQVFGGNGYTF
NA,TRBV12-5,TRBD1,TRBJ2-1,TGTGCTAGTGGTCCAGGGACAGGGACCTTCTATGAGCAGTTCTTC,CASGPGTGTFYEQFF
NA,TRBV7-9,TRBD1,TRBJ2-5,TGTGCCAGCAGCTTCGGGACAGGGATGAAAGAGACCCAGTACTTC,CASSFGTGMKETQYF
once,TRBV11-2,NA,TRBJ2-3,TGTGCCAGCAGCTCGCGGATTTTAAGCACAGATACGCAGTATTTT,CASSSRILSTDTQYF
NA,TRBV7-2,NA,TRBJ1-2,TGTGCCAGCAACGCAGGGGCTGGCTATGGCTACACCTTC,CASNAGAGYGYTF
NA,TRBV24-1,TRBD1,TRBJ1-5,TGTGCCACCAGGCTCCCTACAGGGGGCAATCAGCCCCAGCATTTT,CATRLPTGGNQPQHF
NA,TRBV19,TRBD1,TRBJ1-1,TGTGCCAGTATCCCCAGGACAGGGGGAACTGAAGCTTTCTTT,CASIPRTGGTEAFF
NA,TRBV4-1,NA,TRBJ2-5,TGCGCCAGCAGCCCCGGAGAACAAGAGACCCAGTACTTC,CASSPGEQETQYF
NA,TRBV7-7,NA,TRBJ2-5,TGTGCTAGCAGCTTAGGGGGAGGAGAGACCCAGTACTTC,CASSLGGGETQYF
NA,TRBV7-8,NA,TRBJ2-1,TGTGCCAGCAGCCCGGCTGGCGGTGAGCAGTTCTTC,CASSPAGGEQFF
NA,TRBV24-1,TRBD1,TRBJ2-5,TGTGCCACCAGTGATTTGACCCCCTCGACAGGGGGCGTGGAGACCCAGTACTTC,CATSDLTPSTGGVETQYF
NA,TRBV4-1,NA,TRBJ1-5,TGCGCCAGCAGCCAAGAGGGTAGGGGGGGAAATCAGCCCCAGCATTTT,CASSQEGRGGNQPQHF
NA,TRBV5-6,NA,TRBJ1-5,TGTGCCAGCAGCTTGCTCGCGGGGGTGGCTCAGCCCCAGCATTTT,CASSLLAGVAQPQHF
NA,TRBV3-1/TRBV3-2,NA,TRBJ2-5,TGTGCCAGCAGCCAAATCGTGGAGACCCAGTACTTC,CASSQIVETQYF
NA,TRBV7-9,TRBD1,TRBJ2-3,TGTGCCAGCAGCCGAGGACAGGCTGGAGATACGCAGTATTTT,CASSRGQAGDTQYF
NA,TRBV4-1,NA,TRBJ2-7,TGCGCCAGCAGCCAAGATAGCCCCTCGCGGGGACTTTCCTACGAGCAGTACTTC,CASSQDSPSRGLSYEQYF
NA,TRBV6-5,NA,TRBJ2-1,TGTGCCAGCGGGGCCACCTACAATGAGCAGTTCTTC,CASGATYNEQFF
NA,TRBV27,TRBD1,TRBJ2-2,TGTGCCAGCAGTACCGACAGGGTTTTAGGCGGGGAGCTGTTTTTT,CASSTDRVLGGELFF
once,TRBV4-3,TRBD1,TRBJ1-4,TGCGCCAGCAGCCGTGAAGGGACAGGGGGCCGGCCTGAAAAACTGTTTTTT,CASSREGTGGRPEKLFF
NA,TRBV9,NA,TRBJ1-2,TGTGCCAGCAGCTTTGAGCAGGGGACCTCTAACTATGGCTACACCTTC,CASSFEQGTSNYGYTF
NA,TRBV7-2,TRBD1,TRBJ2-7,TGTGCCAGCAGCTACGGACAGGGAACCTACGAGCAGTACTTC,CASSYGQGTYEQYF